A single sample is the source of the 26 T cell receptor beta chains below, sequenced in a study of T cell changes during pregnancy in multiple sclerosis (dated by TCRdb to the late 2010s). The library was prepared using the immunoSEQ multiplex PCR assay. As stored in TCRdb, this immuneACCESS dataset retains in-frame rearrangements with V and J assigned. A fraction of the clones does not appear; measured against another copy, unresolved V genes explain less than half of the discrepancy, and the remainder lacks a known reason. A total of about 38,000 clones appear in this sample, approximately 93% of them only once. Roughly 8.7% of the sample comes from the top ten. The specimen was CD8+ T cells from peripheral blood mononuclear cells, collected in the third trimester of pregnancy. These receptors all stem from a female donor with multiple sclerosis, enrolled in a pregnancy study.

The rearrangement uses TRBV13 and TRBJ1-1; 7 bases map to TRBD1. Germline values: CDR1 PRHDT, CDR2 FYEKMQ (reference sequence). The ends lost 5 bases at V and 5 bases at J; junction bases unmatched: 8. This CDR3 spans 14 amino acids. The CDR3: CASSLGQVGTEAFF. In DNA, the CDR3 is TGTGCCAGCAGCCTTGGACAGGTCGGGACTGAAGCTTTCTTT.

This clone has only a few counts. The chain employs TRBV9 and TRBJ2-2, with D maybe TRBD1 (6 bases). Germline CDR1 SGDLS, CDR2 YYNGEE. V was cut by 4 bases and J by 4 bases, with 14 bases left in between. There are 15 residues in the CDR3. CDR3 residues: CASSLEMGATGELFF. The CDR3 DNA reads TGTGCCAGCAGCTTAGAGATGGGGGCCACCGGGGAGCTGTTTTTT.

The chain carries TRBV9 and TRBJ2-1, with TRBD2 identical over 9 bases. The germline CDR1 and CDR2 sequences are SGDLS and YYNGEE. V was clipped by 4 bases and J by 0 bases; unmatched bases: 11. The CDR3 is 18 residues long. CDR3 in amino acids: CASSSTLAGLNSYNEQFF. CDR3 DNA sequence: TGTGCCAGCAGCTCAACCCTAGCGGGGCTTAACTCCTACAATGAGCAGTTCTTC.

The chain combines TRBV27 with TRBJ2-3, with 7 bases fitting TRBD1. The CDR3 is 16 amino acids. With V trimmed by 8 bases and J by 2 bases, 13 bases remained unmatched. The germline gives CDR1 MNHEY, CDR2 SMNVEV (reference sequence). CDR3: CASRKQGSTLTDTQYF. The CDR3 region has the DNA TGTGCCAGCCGAAAACAGGGGTCGACCCTCACAGATACGCAGTATTTT.

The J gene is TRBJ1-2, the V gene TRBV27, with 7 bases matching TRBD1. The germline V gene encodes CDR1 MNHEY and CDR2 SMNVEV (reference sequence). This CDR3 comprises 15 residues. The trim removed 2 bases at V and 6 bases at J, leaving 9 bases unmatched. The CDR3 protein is CASSLKAYTGDGYTF. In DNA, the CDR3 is TGTGCCAGCAGTTTAAAAGCCTATACAGGGGATGGCTACACCTTC.

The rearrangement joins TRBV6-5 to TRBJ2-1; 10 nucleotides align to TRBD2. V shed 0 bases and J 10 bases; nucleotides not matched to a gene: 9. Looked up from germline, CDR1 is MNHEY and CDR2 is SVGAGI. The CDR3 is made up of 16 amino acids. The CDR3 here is CASSYSWLAGEGEQFF. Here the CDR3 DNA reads TGTGCCAGCAGTTACTCCTGGCTAGCGGGGGAGGGAGAGCAGTTCTTC.

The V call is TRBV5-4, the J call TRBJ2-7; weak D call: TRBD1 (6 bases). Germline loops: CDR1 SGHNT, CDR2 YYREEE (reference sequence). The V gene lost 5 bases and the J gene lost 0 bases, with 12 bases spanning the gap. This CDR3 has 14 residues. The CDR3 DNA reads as TGTGCCAGCAGTCCGGACAGAAGCTCCTACGAGCAGTACTTC. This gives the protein CASSPDRSSYEQYF.

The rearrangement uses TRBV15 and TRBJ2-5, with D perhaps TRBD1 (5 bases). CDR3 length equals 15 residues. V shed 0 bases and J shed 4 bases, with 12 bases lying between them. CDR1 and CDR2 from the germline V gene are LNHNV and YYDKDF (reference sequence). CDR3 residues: CATSRDRADTETQYF. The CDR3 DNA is TGTGCCACCAGCAGAGATCGGGCGGACACAGAGACCCAGTACTTC.

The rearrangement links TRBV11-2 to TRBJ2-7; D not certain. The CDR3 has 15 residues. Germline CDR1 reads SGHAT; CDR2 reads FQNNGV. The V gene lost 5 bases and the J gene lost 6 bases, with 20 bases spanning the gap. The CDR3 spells CASSAEVLNGFEQYF. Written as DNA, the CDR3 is TGTGCCAGCAGCGCCGAGGTTCTTAACGGGTTCGAGCAGTACTTC.

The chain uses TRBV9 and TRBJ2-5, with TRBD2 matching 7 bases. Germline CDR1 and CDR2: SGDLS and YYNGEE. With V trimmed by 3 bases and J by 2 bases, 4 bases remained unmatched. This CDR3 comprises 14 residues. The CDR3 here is CASSAPGGQETQYF. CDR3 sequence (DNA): TGTGCCAGCAGCGCCCCCGGGGGGCAAGAGACCCAGTACTTC.

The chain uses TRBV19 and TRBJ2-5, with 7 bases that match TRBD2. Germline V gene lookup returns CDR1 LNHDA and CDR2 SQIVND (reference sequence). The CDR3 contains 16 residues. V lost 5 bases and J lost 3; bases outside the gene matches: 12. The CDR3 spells CASSLASGPVEETQYF. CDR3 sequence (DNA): TGTGCCAGTAGTCTCGCTAGCGGACCGGTCGAAGAGACCCAGTACTTC.

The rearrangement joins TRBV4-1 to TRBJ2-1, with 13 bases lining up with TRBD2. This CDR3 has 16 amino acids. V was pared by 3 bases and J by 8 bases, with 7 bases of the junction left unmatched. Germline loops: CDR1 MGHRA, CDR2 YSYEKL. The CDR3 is CASSHTTSGGLDEQFF. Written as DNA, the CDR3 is TGCGCCAGCAGCCACACGACTAGCGGGGGGTTGGATGAGCAGTTCTTC.

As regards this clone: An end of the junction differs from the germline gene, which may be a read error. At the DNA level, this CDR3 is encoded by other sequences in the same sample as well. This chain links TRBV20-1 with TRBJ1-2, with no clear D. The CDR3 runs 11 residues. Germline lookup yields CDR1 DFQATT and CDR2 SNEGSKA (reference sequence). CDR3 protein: CSAPTRYGYTF. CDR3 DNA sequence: TGCAGTGCTCCAACACGTTATGGTTACACCTTC.

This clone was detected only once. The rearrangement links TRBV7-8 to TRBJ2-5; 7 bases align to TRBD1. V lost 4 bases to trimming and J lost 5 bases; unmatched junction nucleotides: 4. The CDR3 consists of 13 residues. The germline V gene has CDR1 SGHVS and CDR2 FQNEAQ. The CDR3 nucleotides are TGTGCCAGCAGCTGGGGACAGAGGGAGACCCAGTACTTC. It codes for CASSWGQRETQYF. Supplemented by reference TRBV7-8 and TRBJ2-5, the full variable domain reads GAGVSQSPRYKVAKRGQDVALRCDPISGHVSLFWYQQALGQGPEFLTYFQNEAQLDKSGLPSDRFFAERPEGSVSTLKIQRTQQEDSAVYLCASSWGQRETQYFGPGTRLLVL.

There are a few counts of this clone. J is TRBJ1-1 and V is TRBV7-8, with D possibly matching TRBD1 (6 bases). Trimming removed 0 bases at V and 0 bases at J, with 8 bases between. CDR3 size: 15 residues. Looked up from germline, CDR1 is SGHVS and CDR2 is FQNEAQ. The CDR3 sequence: CASSLADSMNTEAFF. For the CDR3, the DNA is TGTGCCAGCAGCTTAGCGGACAGCATGAACACTGAAGCTTTCTTT.

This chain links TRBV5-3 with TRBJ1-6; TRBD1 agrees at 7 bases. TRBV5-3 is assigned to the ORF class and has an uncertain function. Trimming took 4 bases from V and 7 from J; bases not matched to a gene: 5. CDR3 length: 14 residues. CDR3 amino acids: CARSGGQANSPLHF. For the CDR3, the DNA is TGTGCCAGAAGCGGAGGACAGGCAAATTCACCCCTCCACTTT.

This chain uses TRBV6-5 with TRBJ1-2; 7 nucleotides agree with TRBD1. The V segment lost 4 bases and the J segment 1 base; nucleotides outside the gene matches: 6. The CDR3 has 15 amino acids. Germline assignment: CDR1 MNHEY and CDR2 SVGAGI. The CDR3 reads CASSSGQALNYGYTF. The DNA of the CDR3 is TGTGCCAGCAGTTCCGGACAGGCCCTTAACTATGGCTACACCTTC.

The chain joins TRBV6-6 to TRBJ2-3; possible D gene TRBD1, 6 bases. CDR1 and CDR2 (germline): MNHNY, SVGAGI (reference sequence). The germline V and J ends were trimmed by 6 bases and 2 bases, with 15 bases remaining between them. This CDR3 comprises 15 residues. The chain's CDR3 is CASSPRDTLTDTQYF. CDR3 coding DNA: TGTGCCAGCAGCCCCCGGGACACTCTCACAGATACGCAGTATTTT.

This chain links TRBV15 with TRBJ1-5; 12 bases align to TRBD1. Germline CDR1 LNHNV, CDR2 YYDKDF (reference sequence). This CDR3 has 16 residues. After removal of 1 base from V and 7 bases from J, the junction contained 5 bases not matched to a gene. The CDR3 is CATSRVGTGGGQPQHF. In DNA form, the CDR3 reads TGTGCCACCAGCAGAGTAGGGACAGGGGGCGGCCAGCCCCAGCATTTT.

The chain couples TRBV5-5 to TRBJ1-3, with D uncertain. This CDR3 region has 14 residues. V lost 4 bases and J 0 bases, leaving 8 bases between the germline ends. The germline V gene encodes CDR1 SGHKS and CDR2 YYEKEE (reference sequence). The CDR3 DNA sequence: TGTGCCAGCAGCCCGTGGAGCTCTGGAAACACCATATATTTT. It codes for CASSPWSSGNTIYF.

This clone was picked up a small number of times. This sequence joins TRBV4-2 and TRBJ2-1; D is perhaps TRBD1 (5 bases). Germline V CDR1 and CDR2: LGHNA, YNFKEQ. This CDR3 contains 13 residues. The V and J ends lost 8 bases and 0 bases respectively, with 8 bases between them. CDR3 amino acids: CASRQSSYNEQFF. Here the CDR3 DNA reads TGTGCCAGCCGACAGAGCTCCTACAATGAGCAGTTCTTC.

The chain's CDR3 is CASQGRGWYEQYF. CDR3 in DNA: TGTGCCAGCCAAGGCCGGGGGTGGTACGAGCAGTACTTC. This chain connects TRBV5-6 to TRBJ2-7; TRBD2 might be the D (6 bases). With 7 bases removed from V and 4 bases from J, the gap between germline ends came to 15 bases. The germline V gene encodes CDR1 SGHDT and CDR2 YYEEEE. The CDR3 sequence is 13 residues long.

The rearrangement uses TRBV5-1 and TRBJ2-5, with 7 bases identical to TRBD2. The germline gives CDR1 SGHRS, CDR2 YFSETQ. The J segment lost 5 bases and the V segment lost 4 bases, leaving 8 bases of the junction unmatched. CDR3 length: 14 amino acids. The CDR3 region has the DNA TGCGCCAGCAGCACAACGGGGGGTTTGGAGACCCAGTACTTC. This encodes CASSTTGGLETQYF.

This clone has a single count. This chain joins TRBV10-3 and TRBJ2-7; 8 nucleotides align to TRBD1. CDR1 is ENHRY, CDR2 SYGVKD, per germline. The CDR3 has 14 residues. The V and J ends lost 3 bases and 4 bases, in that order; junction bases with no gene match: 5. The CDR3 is CAISDPDRGYEQYF. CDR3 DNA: TGTGCCATCAGTGACCCCGACAGGGGTTACGAGCAGTACTTC.

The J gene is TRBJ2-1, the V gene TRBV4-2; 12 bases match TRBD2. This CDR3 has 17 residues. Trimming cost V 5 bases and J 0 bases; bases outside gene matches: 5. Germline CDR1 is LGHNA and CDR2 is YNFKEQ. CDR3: CASSTLAGGLSYNEQFF. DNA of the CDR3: TGTGCCAGCAGCACACTAGCGGGGGGCCTCTCCTACAATGAGCAGTTCTTC.

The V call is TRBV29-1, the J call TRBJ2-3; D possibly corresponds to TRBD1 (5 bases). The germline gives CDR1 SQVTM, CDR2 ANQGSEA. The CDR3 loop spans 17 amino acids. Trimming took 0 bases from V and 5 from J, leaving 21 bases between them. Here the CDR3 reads CSVEEVDYRGDRDTQYF. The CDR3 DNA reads TGCAGCGTTGAAGAGGTCGATTATCGTGGCGACAGAGATACGCAGTATTTT.